Sequencing of this TCR beta chain was carried out in a study of shared clonotypes between healthy human individuals (dated by TCRdb to about 2020). The study in broad terms: A couple of women and three men aged 18 to 49 years were included in the cohort. Per donor, three plates each were used for CD4 naive and CD4 memory, two for CD8 naive, and one for CD8 memory. To estimate repertoire size and how much clonotype sharing occurs between individuals, the study deeply sequenced the blood TCR repertoires of five healthy adults. To increase sequencing depth and limit assay-specific biases, TCR repertoire library preparation and sequencing were carried out by different laboratories using diverse techniques. Leukapheresis yielded between about 0.85 and 10 billion PBMCs per donor. Study-wide conclusions, independent of this receptor: Because the study included only a small number of donors, the genetic and exposure-history diversity represented was limited. Higher generation probabilities were observed for clonotypes shared by all four sorted-subset donors than for non-shared clonotypes. Even with the large sequencing depth, rarefaction of the sorted-subset datasets indicated that sequencing was incomplete. When a few donors were compared, the shared fraction of clonotypes was about 5% for naive CD4, less than 4% for naive CD8, more than 2% for memory CD4, and 0.35% to 0.4% for memory CD8. Sampling was limited to blood, and TCR repertoires in tissue likely differ from TCR repertoires in blood. Pairwise subsampling indicated that sequencing depth was expected to affect the degree of clonotype sharing among donors. Naive subsets generally had larger estimated clonotype richness than memory subsets.

CD8 naive samples were obtained by positive selection for CCR7 among CD45RO-negative cells, yielding a CD45RA+CCR7+ population from which TemRA cells were excluded. Healthy HIV-negative adults with no recently reported acute infections or vaccinations were included as donors. Only Caucasian adults living in Nashville, Tennessee, USA were represented among the donors. Blood was obtained by leukapheresis, after which PBMCs were separated by Ficoll-Histopaque density gradient centrifugation and cryopreserved in liquid nitrogen vapor phase. Analytical flow cytometry was used to check the purity and quantity of every magnetically sorted T cell population. Each sorted fraction had its genomic DNA isolated and then quantified by UV absorbance on a Nanodrop 2000c. For this clone: Its antigen remains undetermined. Base qualities are missing; no much larger clone stands one base away. The same CDR3 arises from other DNA sequences in this sample as well.

TCR CDR3 regions were amplified from genomic DNA by multiplex PCR using the deep immunoSEQ assay. Extracted genomic DNA from each cell subset was spread evenly across all wells of several immunoSEQ 96-well plates, with each plate serving as a replicate. Each replicate PCR for sorted subsets received roughly 0.2 ug genomic DNA, equal to about 30,000 T cell genomes. Purified libraries were measured with a Qubit 3.0 fluorometer, size-checked on a Bioanalyzer 2100, and measured again with the KAPA Library Quantification kit. Each immunoSEQ 96-well plate was sequenced on its own single-read 150-cycle Illumina NextSeq 550 flow cell. Per the authors' processing: Because the immunoSEQ output included only junctional sequences and no quality scores, the filtering could not be the same as the filtering used for full-length reads. To assign V/J genes and CDR3, sequences were annotated against IMGT germline references using PyIR, a Python wrapper for IgBLAST v1.9. Any read was removed if the V/J assignment was weak (E-value above 1e-6), the CDR3 was missing, or the read contained stop codons, out-of-frame junctions, or ambiguous translated residues. A V3J clonotype was defined by an identical inferred V gene, J gene, and CDR3 amino acid sequence. The percentage overlap between two repertoires was calculated by dividing the number of shared unique clonotypes by the size of the smaller repertoire. Three approaches were used to assess repertoire richness: RTK rarefaction, the Chao1 estimator, and Recon v2.1 estimates of unobserved clonotypes. OLGA was used to compute generation probabilities for all TCRbeta clonotypes that the gDNA method yielded from four donors. The table comes from immuneACCESS by way of TCRdb, which keeps in-frame sequences with V and J called. Part of the clones is missing from these tables; in studies checked, under half for an unresolved V gene and the rest for unknown reasons. V and J calls and clone size are those listed in that table; D and trimming were worked out from the DNA. For this sample there are around 1,900,000 clones; over 85% appear just once. Together, the top ten hold about 1.7% of the sample.

Source material: naive CD8+ T cells from PBMCs. This sample's cell subset or site label indicates: CD45RA+CCR7+. The receptor comes from a man aged 18-30 years in good health. Some clones in this sample may be carry-over from other donors' samples.

This receptor has the CDR3 CSARTGLGQPQHF. The bases read TGCAGCGCACGGACAGGGCTGGGTCAGCCCCAGCATTTT. The sequence links TRBV29-1 to TRBJ1-5; a stretch of 8 junction bases matches TRBD1. Germline trimming amounts to 7 bases on V and 6 bases on J, with 8 as the count of junction bases outside the gene matches. Inclusive of the bounding cysteine and phenylalanine, the CDR3 is 13 residues long. Only the CDR3 portion is preserved as DNA: 39 bases, with reading frame beginning at the first base. Via the germline V gene, CDR1 is SQVTM and CDR2 ANQGSEA.